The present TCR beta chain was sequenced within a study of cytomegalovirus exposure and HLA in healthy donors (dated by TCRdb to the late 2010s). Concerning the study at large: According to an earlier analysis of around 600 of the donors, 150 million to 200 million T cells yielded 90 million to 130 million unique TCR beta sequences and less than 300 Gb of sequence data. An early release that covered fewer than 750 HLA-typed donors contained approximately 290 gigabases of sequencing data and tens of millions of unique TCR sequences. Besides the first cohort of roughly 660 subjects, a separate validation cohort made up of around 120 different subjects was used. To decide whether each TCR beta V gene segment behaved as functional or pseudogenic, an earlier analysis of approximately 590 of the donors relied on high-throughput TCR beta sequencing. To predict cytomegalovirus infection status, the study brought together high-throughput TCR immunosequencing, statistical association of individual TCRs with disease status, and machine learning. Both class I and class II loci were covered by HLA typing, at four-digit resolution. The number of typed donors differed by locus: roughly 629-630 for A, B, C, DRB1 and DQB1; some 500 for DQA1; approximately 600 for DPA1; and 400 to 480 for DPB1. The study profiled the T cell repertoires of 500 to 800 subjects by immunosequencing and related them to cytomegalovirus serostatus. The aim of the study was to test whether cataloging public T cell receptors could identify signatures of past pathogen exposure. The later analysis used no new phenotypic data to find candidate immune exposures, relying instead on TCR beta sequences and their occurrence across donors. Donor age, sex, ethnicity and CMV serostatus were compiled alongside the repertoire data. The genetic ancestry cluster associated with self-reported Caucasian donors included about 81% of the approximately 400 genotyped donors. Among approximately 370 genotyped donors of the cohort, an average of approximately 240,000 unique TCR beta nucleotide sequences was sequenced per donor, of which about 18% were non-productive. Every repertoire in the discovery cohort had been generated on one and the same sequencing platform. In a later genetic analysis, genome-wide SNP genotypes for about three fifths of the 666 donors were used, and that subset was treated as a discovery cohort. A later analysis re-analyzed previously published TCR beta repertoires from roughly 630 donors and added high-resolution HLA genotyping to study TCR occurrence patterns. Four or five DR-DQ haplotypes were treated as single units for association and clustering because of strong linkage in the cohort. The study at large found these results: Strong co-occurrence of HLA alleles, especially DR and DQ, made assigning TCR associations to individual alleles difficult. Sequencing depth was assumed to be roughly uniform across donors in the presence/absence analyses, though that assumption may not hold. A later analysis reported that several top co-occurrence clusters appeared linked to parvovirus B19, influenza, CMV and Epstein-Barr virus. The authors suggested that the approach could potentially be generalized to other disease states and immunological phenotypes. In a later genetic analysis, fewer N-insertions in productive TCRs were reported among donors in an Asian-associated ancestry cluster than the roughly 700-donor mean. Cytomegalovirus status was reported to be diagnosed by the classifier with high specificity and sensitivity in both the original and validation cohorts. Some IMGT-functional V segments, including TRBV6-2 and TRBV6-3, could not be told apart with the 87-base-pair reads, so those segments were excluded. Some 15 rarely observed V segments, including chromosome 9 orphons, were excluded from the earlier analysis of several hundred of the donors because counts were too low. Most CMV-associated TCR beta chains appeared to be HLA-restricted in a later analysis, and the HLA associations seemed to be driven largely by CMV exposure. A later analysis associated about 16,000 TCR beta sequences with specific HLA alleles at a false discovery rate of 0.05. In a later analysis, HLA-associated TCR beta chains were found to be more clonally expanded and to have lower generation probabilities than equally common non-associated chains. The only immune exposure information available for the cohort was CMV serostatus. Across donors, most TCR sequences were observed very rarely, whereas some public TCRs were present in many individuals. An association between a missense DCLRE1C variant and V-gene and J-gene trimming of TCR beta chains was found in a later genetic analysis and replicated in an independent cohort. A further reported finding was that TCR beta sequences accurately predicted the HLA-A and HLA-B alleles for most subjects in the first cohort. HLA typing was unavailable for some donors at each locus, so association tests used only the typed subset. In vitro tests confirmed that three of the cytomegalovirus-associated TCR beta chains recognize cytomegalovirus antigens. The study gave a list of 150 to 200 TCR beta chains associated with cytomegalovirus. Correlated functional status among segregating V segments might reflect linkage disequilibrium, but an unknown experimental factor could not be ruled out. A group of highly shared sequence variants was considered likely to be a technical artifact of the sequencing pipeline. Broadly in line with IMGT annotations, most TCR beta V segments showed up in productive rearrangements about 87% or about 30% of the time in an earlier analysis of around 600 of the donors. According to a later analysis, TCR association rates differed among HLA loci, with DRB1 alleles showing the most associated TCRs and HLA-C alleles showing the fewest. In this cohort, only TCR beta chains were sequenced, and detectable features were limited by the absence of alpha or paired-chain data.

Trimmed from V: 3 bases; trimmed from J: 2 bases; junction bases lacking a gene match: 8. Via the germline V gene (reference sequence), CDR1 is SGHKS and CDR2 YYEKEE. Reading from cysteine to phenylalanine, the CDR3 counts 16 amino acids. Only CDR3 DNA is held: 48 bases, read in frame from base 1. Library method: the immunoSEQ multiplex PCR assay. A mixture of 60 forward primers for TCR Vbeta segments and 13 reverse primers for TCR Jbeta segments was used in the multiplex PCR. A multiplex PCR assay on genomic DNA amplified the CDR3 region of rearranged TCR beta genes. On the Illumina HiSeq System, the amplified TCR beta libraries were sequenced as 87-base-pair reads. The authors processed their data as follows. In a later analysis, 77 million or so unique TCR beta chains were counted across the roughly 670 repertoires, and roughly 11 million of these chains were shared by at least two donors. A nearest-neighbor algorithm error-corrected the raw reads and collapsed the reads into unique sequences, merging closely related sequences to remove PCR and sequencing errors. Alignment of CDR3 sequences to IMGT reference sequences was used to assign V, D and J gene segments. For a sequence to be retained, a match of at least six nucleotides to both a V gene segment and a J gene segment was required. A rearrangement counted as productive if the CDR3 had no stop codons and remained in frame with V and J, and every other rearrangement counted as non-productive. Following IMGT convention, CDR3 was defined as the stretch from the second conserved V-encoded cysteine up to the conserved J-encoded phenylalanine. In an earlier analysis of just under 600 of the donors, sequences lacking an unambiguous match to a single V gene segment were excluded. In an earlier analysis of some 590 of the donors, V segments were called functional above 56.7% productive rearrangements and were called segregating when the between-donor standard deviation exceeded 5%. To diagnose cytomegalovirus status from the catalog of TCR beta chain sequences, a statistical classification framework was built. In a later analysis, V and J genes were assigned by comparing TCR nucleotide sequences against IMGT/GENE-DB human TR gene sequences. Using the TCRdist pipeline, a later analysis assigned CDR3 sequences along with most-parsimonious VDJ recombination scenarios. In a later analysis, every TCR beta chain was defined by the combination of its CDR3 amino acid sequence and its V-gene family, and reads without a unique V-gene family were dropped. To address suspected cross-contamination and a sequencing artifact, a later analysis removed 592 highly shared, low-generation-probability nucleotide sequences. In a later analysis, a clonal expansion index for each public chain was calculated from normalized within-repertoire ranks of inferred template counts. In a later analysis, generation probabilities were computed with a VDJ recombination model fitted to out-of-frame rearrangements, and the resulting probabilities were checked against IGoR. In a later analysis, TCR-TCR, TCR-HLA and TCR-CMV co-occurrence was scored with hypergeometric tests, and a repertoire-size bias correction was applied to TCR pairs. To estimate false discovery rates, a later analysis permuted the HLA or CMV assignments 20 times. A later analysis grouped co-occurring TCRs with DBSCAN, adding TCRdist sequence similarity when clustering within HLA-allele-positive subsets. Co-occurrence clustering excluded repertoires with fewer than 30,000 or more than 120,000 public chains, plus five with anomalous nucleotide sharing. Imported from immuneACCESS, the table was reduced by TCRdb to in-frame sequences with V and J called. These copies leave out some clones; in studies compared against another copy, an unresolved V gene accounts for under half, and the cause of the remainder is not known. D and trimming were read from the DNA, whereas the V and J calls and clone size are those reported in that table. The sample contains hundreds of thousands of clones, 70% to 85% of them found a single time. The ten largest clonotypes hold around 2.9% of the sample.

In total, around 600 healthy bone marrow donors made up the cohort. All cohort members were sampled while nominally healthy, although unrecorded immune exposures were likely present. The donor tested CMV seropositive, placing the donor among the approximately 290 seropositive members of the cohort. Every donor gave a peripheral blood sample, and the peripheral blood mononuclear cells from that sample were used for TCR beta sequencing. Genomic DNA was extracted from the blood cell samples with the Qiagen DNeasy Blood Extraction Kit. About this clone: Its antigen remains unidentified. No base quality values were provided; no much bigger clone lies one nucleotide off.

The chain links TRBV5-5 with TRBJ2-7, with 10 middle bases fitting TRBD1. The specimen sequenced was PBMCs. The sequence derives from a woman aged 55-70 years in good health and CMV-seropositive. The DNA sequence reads TGTGCCAGCAGCTCGAGTCCGGGACAGGGGACCTACGAGCAGTACTTC. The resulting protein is CASSSSPGQGTYEQYF.